These 13 T cell receptor beta chains originate from one sample sequenced in a study of T cells in localized non-small cell lung cancer. The table came from immunoSEQ multiplex PCR; TCRdb's copy has only in-frame clones and leaves some out. The repertoire holds roughly 50,000 clones, with over 75% as singletons. This sample comprised peripheral blood, obtained before any cancer treatment. The receptors come from an older female donor with stage II squamous cell lung carcinoma.

This chain joins TRBV6-6 and TRBJ1-5, with no clear D. Trimming shortened V by 5 bases and J by 7 bases, and 12 bases separated the two germline ends. In germline, CDR1 is MNHNY, CDR2 SVGAGI (reference sequence). This CDR3 is 13 amino acids long. The CDR3 coding sequence is TGTGCCAGCAGTCGGAGCGTAGACCAGCCCCAGCATTTT. It yields the protein CASSRSVDQPQHF.

The CDR3 reads CASSESRPFGEKLFF. In nucleotides, the CDR3 is TGTGCCAGCAGTGAATCTCGGCCATTTGGAGAAAAACTGTTTTTT. V is TRBV25-1 and J is TRBJ1-4; D unresolved. The germline V gene has CDR1 MGHDK and CDR2 SYGVNS. Trimming took 1 base from V and 8 from J, leaving 14 bases between them. The CDR3 consists of 15 residues.

This sequence joins TRBV30 and TRBJ1-6, with a possible D match to TRBD1 (5 bases). V dropped 0 bases and J dropped 6 bases, with 18 bases sitting between them. The CDR3 runs to 17 residues. Germline-derived CDR1 and CDR2 are GTSNPN and SVGIG (reference sequence). The CDR3 sequence is CAWSVPLGLLGNSPLHF. CDR3 nucleotides: TGTGCCTGGAGTGTCCCTTTGGGGCTTTTGGGTAATTCACCCCTCCACTTT. The entire variable domain, with the rest obtained from reference TRBV30 and TRBJ1-6, is as follows: SQTIHQWPATLVQPVGSPLSLECTVEGTSNPNLYWYRQAAGRGLQLLFYSVGIGQISSEVPQNLSASRPQDRQFILSSKKLLLSDSGFYLCAWSVPLGLLGNSPLHFGNGTRLTVT.

This rearrangement joins TRBV10-1 to TRBJ1-4; D is unclear. CDR1 is WNHNN and CDR2 is SYGVQD in the germline V gene (reference sequence). This CDR3 is built from 11 residues. The germline V and J ends were trimmed by 3 bases and 8 bases, with 4 bases remaining between them. CDR3 sequence reads: CASSEGEKLFF. The CDR3 DNA sequence: TGCGCCAGCAGTGAAGGGGAAAAACTGTTTTTT.

This clone showed up just a few times. The CDR3 DNA reads TGTGCCAGCAGCTTGGAAATAGCGCAAGAGACCCAGTACTTC. It specifies CASSLEIAQETQYF. The chain combines TRBV5-4 with TRBJ2-5; D possibly corresponds to TRBD2 (5 bases). The CDR3 has 14 amino acids. Germline CDR1 and CDR2: SGHNT and YYREEE (reference sequence). V lost 0 bases and J 2 bases, leaving 8 bases between the germline ends.

The table lists this clone with a few counts. The gene calls are TRBV2 and TRBJ1-1, with no clear D. V was trimmed by 8 bases and J by 11 bases, leaving 15 bases between them. The CDR3 sequence is 11 residues long. CDR1 is SNHLY, CDR2 FYNNEI, per germline. CDR3 protein: CASSRLPGAFF. The CDR3 nucleotides are TGTGCCAGCTCCAGGCTACCTGGGGCTTTCTTT.

The chain carries TRBV7-3 and TRBJ2-5, with 14 bases identical to TRBD2. This CDR3 comprises 16 residues. Trimming cost V 6 bases and J 2 bases; bases outside gene matches: 5. Germline values: CDR1 SGHTA, CDR2 FQGTGA. As DNA, the CDR3 is TGTGCCAGCAGTCAAGGACTAGCGGGGGGACAAGAGACCCAGTACTTC. This translates into CASSQGLAGGQETQYF.

The rearrangement uses TRBV10-2 and TRBJ1-1, with no clear D. The length of the CDR3 is 14 residues. V was trimmed by 7 bases and J by 1 base, leaving 13 bases between them. CDR1 is WSHSY, CDR2 SAAADI, per germline. CDR3 protein: CASTLVASNTEAFF. CDR3 bases: TGCGCCAGCACCCTCGTGGCCTCGAACACTGAAGCTTTCTTT.

The genes are TRBV10-2 and TRBJ2-1; 11 nucleotides align to TRBD2. Germline assignment: CDR1 WSHSY and CDR2 SAAADI. After removal of 6 bases from V and 3 bases from J, the junction contained 4 bases not matched to a gene. The CDR3 spans 15 residues. The CDR3 is CASRLAGADYNEQFF. For the CDR3, the DNA is TGCGCCAGCAGACTAGCGGGGGCCGACTACAATGAGCAGTTCTTC.

V and J are TRBV2 and TRBJ2-5; D is unclear. The V end was cut by 8 bases, the J end by 5 bases, with 3 bases between. The length of the CDR3 is 9 residues. CDR1 is SNHLY, CDR2 FYNNEI, per germline. The CDR3 DNA sequence: TGTGCCAGCCAGGAGACCCAGTACTTC. Protein product: CASQETQYF.

This clone has just a few counts. The CDR3 here is CASSQIPDRSVLSGNTIYF. The CDR3, as DNA: TGTGCCAGCTCACAAATCCCGGACAGGTCCGTTCTATCTGGAAACACCATATATTTT. This chain joins TRBV18 and TRBJ1-3; 7 bases agree with TRBD1. Germline V gene lookup returns CDR1 KGHSH and CDR2 LQKENI. The CDR3 sequence is 19 residues long. V lost 4 bases and J lost 1; bases outside the gene matches: 16.

The V and J genes are TRBV5-1 and TRBJ1-2, with 9 positions matching TRBD1. The germline CDR1 and CDR2 sequences are SGHRS and YFSETQ. Trimming removed 0 bases from V and 7 bases from J; junction bases left unmatched: 7. The CDR3 runs to 15 residues. The CDR3 bases are TGCGCCAGCAGCTTGGGGGACCTGACAGGGGGTGGCTACACCTTC. Its translation: CASSLGDLTGGGYTF.

CDR3 in amino acids: CASSLEPRNSNQPQHF. CDR3 bases: TGTGCCAGCAGCTTAGAGCCACGGAATAGCAATCAGCCCCAGCATTTT. The chain links TRBV7-8 to TRBJ1-5; D is unclear. Looked up from germline, CDR1 is SGHVS and CDR2 is FQNEAQ. The V gene lost 1 base and the J gene lost 0 bases, with 10 bases spanning the gap. The CDR3 has 16 amino acids.